The rows below give T cell receptor beta chains drawn from one sample of a study of OX40 agonist ivuxolimab in advanced cancers. Measured with immunoSEQ multiplex PCR; TCRdb has only the in-frame clones, and not every one. The sample holds 25,000 to 35,000 clones, approximately 84% seen once. Here the sequenced sample was CD4+ or CD8+ T cells sorted from blood, taken in a trial of the OX40 agonist ivuxolimab. Source of these receptors: an adult with an advanced solid tumor such as melanoma, head and neck, liver or kidney cancer. Each CDR3 is given without its conserved first and last residue. Fields, in order: J gene, D gene, CDR3 length, V gene, CDR3 protein. D genes are given only for firm matches.

TRBJ1-2 | . | 10 | TRBV5-5 | ASSWDGEGYT
TRBJ2-1 | TRBD2 | 10 | TRBV19 | ASSTSGTQQF
TRBJ1-5 | . | 16 | TRBV4-1 | ASSQNSRSGPKVGPQH
TRBJ2-7 | TRBD2 | 14 | TRBV5-6 | ASSLVMSGGHYEQY
TRBJ2-5 | . | 13 | TRBV29-1 | SADGRAGAWETQY
TRBJ2-7 | . | 13 | TRBV9 | ASSVAEAGVYEQY
TRBJ2-1 | . | 14 | TRBV6-5 | ASSYSSLQAYNEQF
TRBJ2-1 | TRBD2 | 13 | TRBV6-6 | ASSYERETSNEQF
TRBJ2-1 | . | 12 | TRBV7-2 | ASSLVGSYNEQF
TRBJ1-3 | . | 13 | TRBV4-1 | ASSHIQGTGNTIY
TRBJ2-7 | . | 11 | TRBV30 | AWSVASSYEQY
TRBJ1-1 | . | 10 | TRBV7-6 | ASSRLNTEAF
TRBJ1-2 | . | 11 | TRBV28 | ASSGDFNYGYT
TRBJ2-3 | TRBD2 | 14 | TRBV9 | ASSASGGGLTDTQY
TRBJ1-4 | . | 12 | TRBV5-6 | ASSLLRGNEKLF
TRBJ2-1 | . | 12 | TRBV5-4 | ASSLVDGDNEQF